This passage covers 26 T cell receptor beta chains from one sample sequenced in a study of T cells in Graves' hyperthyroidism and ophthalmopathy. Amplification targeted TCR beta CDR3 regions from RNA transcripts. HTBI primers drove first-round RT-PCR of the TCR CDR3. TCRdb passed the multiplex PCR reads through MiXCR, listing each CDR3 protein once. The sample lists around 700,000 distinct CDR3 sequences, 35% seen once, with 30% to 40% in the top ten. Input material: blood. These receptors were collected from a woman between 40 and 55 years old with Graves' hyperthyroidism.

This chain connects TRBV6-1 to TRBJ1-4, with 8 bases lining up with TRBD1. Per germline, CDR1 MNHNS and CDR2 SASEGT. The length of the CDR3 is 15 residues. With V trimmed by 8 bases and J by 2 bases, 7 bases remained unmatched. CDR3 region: CASFSGGSTNEKLFF. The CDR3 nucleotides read TGTGCCAGCTTTTCAGGGGGCTCTACTAATGAAAAACTGTTTTTT.

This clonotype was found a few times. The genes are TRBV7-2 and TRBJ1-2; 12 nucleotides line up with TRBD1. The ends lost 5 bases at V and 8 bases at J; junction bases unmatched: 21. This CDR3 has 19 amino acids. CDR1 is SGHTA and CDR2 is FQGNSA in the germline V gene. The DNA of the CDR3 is TGTGCCAGCAGCCATCCTACCGGGACAGGGGGCAGAGGGGCTGGAGGCTACACCTTC. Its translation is CASSHPTGTGGRGAGGYTF. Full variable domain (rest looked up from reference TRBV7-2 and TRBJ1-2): GAGVSQSPSNKVTEKGKDVELRCDPISGHTALYWYRQSLGQGLEFLIYFQGNSAPDKSGLPSDRFSAERTGGSVSTLTIQRTQQEDSAVYLCASSHPTGTGGRGAGGYTFGSGTRLTVV.

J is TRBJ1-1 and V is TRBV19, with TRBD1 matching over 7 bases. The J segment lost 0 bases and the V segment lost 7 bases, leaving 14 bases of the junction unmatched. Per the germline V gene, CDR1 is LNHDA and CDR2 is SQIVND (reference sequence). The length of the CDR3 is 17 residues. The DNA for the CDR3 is TGTGCCAGTACCTATTTAGGGGCAGGGGGTCTGAACACTGAAGCTTTCTTT. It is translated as CASTYLGAGGLNTEAFF.

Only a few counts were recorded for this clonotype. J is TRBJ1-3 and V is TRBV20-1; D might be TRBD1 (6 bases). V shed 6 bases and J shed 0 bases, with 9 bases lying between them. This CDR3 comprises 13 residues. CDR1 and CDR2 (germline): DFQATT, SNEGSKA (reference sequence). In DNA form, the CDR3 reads TGCAGTGCCCTGGACAGCTCTGGAAACACCATATATTTT. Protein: CSALDSSGNTIYF.

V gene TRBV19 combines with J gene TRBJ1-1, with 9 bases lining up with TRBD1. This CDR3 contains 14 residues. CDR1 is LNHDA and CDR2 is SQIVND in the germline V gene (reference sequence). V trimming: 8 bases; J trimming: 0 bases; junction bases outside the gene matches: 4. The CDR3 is CASSDRGLNTEAFF. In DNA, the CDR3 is TGTGCCAGTTCGGACAGGGGTTTGAACACTGAAGCTTTCTTT.

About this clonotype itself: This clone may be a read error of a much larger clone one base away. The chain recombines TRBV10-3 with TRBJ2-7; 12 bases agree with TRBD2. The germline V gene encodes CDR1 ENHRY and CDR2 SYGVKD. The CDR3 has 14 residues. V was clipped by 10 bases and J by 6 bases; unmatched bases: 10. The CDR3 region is CASSPSGRASEQYF. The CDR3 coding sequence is TGTGCCAGCAGCCCTAGCGGGAGGGCCTCCGAGCAGTACTTC.

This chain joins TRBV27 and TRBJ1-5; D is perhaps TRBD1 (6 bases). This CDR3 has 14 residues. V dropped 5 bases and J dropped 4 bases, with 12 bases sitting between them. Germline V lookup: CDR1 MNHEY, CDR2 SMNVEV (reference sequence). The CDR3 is CASSVDRYNQPQHF. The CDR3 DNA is TGTGCCAGCAGTGTCGACAGGTATAATCAGCCCCAGCATTTT.

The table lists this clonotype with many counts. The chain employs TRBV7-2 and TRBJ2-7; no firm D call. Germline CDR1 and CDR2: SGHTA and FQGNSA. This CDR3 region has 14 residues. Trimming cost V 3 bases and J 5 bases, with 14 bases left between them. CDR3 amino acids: CASSLGYVVNEQYF. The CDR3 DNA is TGTGCCAGCAGCTTGGGATACGTAGTCAACGAGCAGTACTTC.

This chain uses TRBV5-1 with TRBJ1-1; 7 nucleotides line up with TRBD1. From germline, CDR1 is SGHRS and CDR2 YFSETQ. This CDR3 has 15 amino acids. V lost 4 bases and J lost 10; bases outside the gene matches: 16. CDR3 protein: CASSQDLDRALSAFF. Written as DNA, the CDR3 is TGCGCCAGCAGCCAAGACCTAGACAGGGCTCTTTCAGCTTTCTTT.

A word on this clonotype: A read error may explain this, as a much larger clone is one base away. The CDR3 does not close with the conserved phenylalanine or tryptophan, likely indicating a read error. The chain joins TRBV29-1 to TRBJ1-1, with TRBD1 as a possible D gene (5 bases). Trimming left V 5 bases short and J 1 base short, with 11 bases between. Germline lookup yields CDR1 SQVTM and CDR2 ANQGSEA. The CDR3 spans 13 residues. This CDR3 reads CSVPGLANTEAFL. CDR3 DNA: TGCAGCGTTCCGGGACTTGCGAACACTGAAGCTTTCCTT.

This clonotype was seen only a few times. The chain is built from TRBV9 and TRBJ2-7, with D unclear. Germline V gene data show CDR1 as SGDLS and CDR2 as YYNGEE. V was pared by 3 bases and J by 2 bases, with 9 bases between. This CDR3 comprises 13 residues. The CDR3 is CASSGSYTYEQYF. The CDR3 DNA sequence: TGTGCCAGCAGCGGGAGCTATACCTACGAGCAGTACTTC.

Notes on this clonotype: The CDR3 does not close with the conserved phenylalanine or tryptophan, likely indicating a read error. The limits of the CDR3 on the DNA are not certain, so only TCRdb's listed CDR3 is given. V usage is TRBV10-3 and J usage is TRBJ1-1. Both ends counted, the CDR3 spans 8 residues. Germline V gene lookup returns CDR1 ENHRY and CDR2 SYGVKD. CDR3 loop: CAISSSSL.

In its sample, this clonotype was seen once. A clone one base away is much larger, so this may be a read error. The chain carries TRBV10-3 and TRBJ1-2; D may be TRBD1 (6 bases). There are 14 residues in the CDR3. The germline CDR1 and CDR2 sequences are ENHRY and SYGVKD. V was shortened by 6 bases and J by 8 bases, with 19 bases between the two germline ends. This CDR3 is CAISRGGTSTGYTF. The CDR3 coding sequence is TGTGCCATCAGCCGAGGGGGAACCTCGACGGGCTACACCTTC.

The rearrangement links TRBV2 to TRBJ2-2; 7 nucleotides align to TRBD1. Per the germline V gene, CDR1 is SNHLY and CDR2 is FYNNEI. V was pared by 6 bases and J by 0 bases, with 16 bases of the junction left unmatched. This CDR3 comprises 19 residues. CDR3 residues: CASRGDRLLGITNTGELFF. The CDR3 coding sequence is TGTGCCAGCAGGGGGGACAGATTATTAGGCATTACGAACACCGGGGAGCTGTTTTTT.

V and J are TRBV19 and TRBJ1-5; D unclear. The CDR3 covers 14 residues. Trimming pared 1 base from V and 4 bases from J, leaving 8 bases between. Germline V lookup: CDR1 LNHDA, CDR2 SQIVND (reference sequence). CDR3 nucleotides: TGTGCCAGTAGTATAGCCTACAAAAATCAGCCCCAGCATTTT. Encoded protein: CASSIAYKNQPQHF.

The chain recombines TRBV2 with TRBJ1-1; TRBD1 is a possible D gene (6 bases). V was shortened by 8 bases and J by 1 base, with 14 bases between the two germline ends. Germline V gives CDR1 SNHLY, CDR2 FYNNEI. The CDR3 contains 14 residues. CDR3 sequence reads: CASGIGQSNTEAFF. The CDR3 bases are TGTGCCAGCGGGATAGGACAGTCGAACACTGAAGCTTTCTTT.

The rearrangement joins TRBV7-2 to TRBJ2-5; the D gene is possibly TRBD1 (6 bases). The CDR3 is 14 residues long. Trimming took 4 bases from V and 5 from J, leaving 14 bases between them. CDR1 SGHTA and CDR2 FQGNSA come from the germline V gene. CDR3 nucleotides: TGTGCCAGCAGCTACACAGGGTGGTCGGAGACCCAGTACTTC. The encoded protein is CASSYTGWSETQYF. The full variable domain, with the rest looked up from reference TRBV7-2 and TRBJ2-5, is GAGVSQSPSNKVTEKGKDVELRCDPISGHTALYWYRQSLGQGLEFLIYFQGNSAPDKSGLPSDRFSAERTGGSVSTLTIQRTQQEDSAVYLCASSYTGWSETQYFGPGTRLLVL.

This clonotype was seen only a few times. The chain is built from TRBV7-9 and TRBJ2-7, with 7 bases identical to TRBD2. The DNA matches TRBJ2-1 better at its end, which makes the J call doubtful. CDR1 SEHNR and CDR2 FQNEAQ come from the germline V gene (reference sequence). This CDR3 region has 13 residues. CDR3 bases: TGTGCCAGCAATGCGGGGGTGGCCAATGAGCAGTTCTTC. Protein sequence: CASNAGVANEQFF.

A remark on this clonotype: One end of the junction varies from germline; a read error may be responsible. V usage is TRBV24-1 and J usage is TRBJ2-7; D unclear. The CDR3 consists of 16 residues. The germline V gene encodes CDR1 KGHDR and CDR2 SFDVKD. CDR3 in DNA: TGTGCCAGCAGTTTATTCTGGGCCCCGGGTGTCTACGAGCAGTACTTC. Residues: CASSLFWAPGVYEQYF.

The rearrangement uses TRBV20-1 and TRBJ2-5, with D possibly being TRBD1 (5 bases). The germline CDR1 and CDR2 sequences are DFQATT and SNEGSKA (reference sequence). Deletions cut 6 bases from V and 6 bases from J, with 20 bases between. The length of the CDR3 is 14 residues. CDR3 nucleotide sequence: TGCAGTGCCCAAGGGGCCGCTGGGAAAAAGACCCAGTACTTC. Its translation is CSAQGAAGKKTQYF.

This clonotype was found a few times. CDR3 nucleotides: TGTGCCAGCAGTCAGGACATTGCAGGGAAGTACTTC. Translated, it gives CASSQDIAGKYF. The chain recombines TRBV2 with TRBJ2-7; D might be TRBD1 (5 bases). The length of the CDR3 is 12 residues. Trimming left V 5 bases short and J 11 bases short, with 16 bases between. CDR1 is SNHLY, CDR2 FYNNEI, per germline.

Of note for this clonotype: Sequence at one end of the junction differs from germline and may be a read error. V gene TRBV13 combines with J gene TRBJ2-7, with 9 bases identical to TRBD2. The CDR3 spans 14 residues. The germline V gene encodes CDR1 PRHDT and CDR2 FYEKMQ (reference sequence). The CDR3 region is CASSGKGLASERYF. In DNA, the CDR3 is TGTGCCAGCAGCGGTAAGGGACTAGCATCCGAGCGGTACTTC.

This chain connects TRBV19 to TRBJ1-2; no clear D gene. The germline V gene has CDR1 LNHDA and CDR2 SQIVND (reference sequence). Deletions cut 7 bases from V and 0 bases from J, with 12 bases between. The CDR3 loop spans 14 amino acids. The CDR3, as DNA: TGTGCCAGTACCCCGGAGTCAGCTAACTATGGCTACACCTTC. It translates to CASTPESANYGYTF.

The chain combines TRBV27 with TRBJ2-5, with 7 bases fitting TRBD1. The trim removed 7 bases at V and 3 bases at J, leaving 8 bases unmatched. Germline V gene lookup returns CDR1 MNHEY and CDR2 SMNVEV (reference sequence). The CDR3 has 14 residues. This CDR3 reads CASIPGTVEETQYF. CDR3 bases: TGTGCCAGCATCCCCGGGACAGTAGAAGAGACCCAGTACTTC.

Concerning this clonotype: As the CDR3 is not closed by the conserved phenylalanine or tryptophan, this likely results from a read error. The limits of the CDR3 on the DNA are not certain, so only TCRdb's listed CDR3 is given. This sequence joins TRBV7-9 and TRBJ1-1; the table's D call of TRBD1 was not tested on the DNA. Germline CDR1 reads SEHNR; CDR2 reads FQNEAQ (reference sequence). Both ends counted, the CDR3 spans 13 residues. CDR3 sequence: CASSPRGTGSTEV.

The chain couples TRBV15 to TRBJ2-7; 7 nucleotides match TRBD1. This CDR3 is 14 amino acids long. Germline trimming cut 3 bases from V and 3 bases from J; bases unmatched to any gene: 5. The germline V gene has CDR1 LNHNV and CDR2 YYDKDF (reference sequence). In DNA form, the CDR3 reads TGTGCCACCAGCAGCGGGACAGACATCTACGAGCAGTACTTC. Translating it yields CATSSGTDIYEQYF.